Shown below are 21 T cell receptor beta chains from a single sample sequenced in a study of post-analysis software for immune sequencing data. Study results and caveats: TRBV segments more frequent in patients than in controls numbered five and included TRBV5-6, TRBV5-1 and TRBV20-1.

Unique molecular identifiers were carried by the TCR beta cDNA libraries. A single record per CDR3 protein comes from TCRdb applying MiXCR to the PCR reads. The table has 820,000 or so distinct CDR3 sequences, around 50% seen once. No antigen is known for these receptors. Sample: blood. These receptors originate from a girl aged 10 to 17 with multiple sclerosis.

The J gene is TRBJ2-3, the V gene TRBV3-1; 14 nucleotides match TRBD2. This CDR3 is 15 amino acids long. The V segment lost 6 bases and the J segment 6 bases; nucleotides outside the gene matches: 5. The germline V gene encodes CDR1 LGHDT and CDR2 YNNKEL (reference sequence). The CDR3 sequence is CASSRLAGGPDTQYF. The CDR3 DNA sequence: TGTGCCAGCAGTCGACTAGCGGGGGGGCCCGATACGCAGTATTTT.

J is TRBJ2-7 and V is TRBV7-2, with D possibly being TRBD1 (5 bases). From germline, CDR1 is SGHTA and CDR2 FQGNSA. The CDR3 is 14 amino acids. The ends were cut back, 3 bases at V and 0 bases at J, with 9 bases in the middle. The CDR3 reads CASSFADSSYEQYF. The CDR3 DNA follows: TGTGCCAGCAGCTTCGCTGACAGCTCCTACGAGCAGTACTTC.

The CDR3 region has the DNA TGTGCCAGCAGTTTCTTCTTAGGTAGCGGGAGCTTGGAGACCCAGTACTTC. This translates into CASSFFLGSGSLETQYF. This chain connects TRBV12-3 or TRBV12-4 to TRBJ2-5; 9 nucleotides line up with TRBD2. V dropped 3 bases and J dropped 5; count of bases not matched to a gene: 13. CDR3 length equals 17 residues.

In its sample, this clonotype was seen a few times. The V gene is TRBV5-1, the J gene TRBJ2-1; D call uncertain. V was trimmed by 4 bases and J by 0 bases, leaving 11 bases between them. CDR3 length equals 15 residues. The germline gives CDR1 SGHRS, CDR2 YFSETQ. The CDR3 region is CASSPSASSYNEQFF. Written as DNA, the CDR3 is TGCGCCAGCAGCCCCAGCGCCAGCTCCTACAATGAGCAGTTCTTC.

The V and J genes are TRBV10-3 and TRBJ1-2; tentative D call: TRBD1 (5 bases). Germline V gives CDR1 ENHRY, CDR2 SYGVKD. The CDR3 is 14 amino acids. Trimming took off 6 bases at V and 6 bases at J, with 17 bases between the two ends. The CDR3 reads CAIREGQGPHGYTF. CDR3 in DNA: TGTGCCATCAGGGAAGGGCAGGGACCACATGGCTACACCTTC.

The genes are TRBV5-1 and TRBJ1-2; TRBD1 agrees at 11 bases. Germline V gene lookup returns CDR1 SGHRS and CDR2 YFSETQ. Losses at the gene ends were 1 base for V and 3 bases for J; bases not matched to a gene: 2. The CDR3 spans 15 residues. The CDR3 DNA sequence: TGCGCCAGCAGCTTGCGGACAGGGGGCGACTATGGCTACACCTTC. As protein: CASSLRTGGDYGYTF. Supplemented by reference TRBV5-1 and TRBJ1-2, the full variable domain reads KAGVTQTPRYLIKTRGQQVTLSCSPISGHRSVSWYQQTPGQGLQFLFEYFSETQRNKGNFPGRFSGRQFSNSRSEMNVSTLELGDSALYLCASSLRTGGDYGYTFGSGTRLTVV.

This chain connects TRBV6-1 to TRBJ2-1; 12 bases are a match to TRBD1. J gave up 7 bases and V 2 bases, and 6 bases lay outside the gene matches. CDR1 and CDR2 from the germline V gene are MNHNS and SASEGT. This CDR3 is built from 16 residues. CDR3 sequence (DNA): TGTGCCAGCAGTGAAACCGGGACAGGGGGCGGGAATGAGCAGTTCTTC. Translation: CASSETGTGGGNEQFF.

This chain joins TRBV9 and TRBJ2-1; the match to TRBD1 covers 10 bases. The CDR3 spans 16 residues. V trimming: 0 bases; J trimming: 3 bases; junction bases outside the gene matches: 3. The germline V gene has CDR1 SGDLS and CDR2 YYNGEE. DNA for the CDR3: TGTGCCAGCAGCGTAGCAGGGACAGGGGACTACAATGAGCAGTTCTTC. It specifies CASSVAGTGDYNEQFF. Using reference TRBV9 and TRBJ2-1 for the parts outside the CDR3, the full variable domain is DSGVTQTPKHLITATGQRVTLRCSPRSGDLSVYWYQQSLDQGLQFLIQYYNGEERAKGNILERFSAQQFPDLHSELNLSSLELGDSALYFCASSVAGTGDYNEQFFGPGTRLTVL.

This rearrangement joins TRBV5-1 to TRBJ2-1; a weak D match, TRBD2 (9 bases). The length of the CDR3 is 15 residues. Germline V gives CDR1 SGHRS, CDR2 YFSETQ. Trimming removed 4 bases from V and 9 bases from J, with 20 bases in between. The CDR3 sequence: CASSQGLAGGSEQFF. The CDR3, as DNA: TGCGCCAGCAGCCAGGGACTAGCAGGGGGCAGTGAGCAGTTCTTC.

Here the CDR3 reads CSARDAGEKRKYF. The CDR3 bases are TGCAGTGCTAGGGACGCAGGAGAGAAGCGGAAGTACTTC. V gene TRBV20-1 combines with J gene TRBJ2-7; maybe TRBD2 (5 bases). CDR3 length: 13 amino acids. With 3 bases removed from V and 11 bases from J, the gap between germline ends came to 20 bases. Germline V gene sequence: CDR1 DFQATT, CDR2 SNEGSKA (reference sequence).

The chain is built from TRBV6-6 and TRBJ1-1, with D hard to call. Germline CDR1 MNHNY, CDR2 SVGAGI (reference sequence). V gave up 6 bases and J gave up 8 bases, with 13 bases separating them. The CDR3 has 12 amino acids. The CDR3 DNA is TGTGCCAGCAGCCTCCCTGGAATGGAAGCTTTCTTT. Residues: CASSLPGMEAFF.

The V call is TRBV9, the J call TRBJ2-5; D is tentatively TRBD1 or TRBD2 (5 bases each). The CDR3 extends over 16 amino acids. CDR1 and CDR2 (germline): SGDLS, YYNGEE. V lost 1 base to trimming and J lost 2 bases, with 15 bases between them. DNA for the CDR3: TGTGCCAGCAGCGTACAATTCGGGACGACACAAGAGACCCAGTACTTC. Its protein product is CASSVQFGTTQETQYF.

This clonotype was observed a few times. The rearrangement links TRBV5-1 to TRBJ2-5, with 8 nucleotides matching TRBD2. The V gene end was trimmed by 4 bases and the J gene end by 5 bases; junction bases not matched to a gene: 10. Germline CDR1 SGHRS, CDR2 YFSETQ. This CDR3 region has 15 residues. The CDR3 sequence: CASSNTGTRGETQYF. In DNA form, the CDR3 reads TGCGCCAGCAGCAATACCGGGACTAGAGGGGAGACCCAGTACTTC. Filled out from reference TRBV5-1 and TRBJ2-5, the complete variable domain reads KAGVTQTPRYLIKTRGQQVTLSCSPISGHRSVSWYQQTPGQGLQFLFEYFSETQRNKGNFPGRFSGRQFSNSRSEMNVSTLELGDSALYLCASSNTGTRGETQYFGPGTRLLVL.

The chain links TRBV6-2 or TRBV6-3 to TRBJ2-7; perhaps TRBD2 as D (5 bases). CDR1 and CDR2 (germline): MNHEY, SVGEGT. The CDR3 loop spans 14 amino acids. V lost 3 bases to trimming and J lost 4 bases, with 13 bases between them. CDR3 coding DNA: TGTGCCAGCAGTTATAGAGTGGGAGAGTACGAGCAGTACTTC. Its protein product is CASSYRVGEYEQYF.

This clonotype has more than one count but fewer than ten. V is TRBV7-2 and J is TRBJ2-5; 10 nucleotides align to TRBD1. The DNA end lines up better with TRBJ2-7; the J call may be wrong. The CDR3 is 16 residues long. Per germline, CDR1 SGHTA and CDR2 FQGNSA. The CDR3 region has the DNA TGTGCCAGCAGCCCAACCCCCGGGACAGGGGCTTACGAGCAGTACTTC. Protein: CASSPTPGTGAYEQYF.

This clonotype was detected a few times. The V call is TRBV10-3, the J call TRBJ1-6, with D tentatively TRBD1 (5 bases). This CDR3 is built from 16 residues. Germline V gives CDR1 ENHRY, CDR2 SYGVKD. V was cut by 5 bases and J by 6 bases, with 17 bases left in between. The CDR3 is CAISSRRGTGNSPLHF. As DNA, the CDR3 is TGTGCCATCAGTAGCCGGCGGGGGACGGGTAATTCACCCCTCCACTTT.

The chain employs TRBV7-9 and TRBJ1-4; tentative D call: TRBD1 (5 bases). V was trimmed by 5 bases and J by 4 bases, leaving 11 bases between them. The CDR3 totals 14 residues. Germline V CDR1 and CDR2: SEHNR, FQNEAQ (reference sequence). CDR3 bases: TGTGCCAGCAGCATCAGGGATAATAATGAAAAACTGTTTTTT. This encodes CASSIRDNNEKLFF.

The CDR3 spells CASRPGQGRAQHF. The CDR3 DNA reads TGTGCCAGCAGGCCGGGACAGGGAAGGGCCCAGCATTTT. The chain joins TRBV12-3 or TRBV12-4 to TRBJ1-5; 9 positions agree with TRBD1. The CDR3 length is 13 residues. V trimming: 6 bases; J trimming: 11 bases; junction bases outside the gene matches: 8.

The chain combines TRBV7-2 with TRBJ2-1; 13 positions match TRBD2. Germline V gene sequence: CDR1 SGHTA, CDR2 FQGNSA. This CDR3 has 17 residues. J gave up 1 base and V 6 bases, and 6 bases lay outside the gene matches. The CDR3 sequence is CASRAGLAGNSYNEQFF. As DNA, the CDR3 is TGTGCCAGCAGGGCGGGACTAGCGGGGAATTCCTACAATGAGCAGTTCTTC.

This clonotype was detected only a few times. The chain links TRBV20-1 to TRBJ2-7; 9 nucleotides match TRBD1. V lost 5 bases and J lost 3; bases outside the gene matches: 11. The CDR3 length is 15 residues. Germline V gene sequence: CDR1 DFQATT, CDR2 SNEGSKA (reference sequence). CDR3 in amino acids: CSAGKPGQGVYEQYF. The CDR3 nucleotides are TGCAGTGCTGGAAAACCGGGACAGGGCGTCTACGAGCAGTACTTC.

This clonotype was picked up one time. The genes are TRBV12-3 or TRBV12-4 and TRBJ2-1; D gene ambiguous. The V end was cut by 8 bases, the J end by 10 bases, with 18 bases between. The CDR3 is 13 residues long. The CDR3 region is CASALGFSYEQFF. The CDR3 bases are TGTGCCAGCGCCCTTGGGTTCTCCTACGAGCAGTTCTTC.